The following is a TCR beta chain sequence with its context. The source of the sample is a study of blood T cell repertoires in COVID-19. Measured with immunoSEQ multiplex PCR; TCRdb has only the in-frame clones, and not every one. Among approximately 300,000 clones listed, 85% were seen once. Germline assignment: CDR1 SGHAT and CDR2 FQDESV (reference sequence). The germline V and J ends were trimmed by 2 bases and 9 bases, with 11 bases remaining between them. CDR3 length: 13 residues. Sequencing was done on a sample of PBMCs or T cells enriched from blood (not recorded which). The chain couples TRBV11-1 to TRBJ2-1, with D possibly TRBD2 on 5 matching bases. The clonotype comes from a woman aged 25 to 39 who had been exposed to COVID-19. Here the CDR3 DNA reads TGTGCCAGCAGCTTATGGTCAAGCGGTGAGCAGTTCTTC. This encodes CASSLWSSGEQFF.